The TCR beta chain described here comes from a study of OX40 agonist ivuxolimab in advanced cancers. Turning to the study itself: Hepatocellular carcinoma, melanoma, renal cell or head and neck cancer occurred in dose-escalation patients. Whole-study findings and limits: The study observed clonal expansion of CD4+ and CD8+ blood T cells by week 6 at 0.1 to 3.0 mg/kg. Compared with CD4+, CD8+ T cells on average had more expanded clones.

This clone came up a few times. Its antigen remains unknown. The germline V gene encodes CDR1 SGHVS and CDR2 FNYEAQ. Trimming took off 10 bases at V and 4 bases at J, with 13 bases between the two ends. The CDR3 covers 12 residues. Libraries were prepared by immunoSEQ multiplex PCR; TCRdb keeps only in-frame clonotypes and omits some of them. The sample lists approximately 60,000 clones, approximately 80% occurring once. This chain joins TRBV7-6 and TRBJ1-2; D remains ambiguous. The source is an adult with an advanced solid tumor such as melanoma, head and neck, liver or kidney cancer. Sequencing used CD4+ or CD8+ T cells sorted from blood, obtained in a trial of the OX40 agonist ivuxolimab. CDR3 coding DNA: TGTGCCACCCTCTTCAAGTTCTATGGCTACACCTTC. Encoded protein: CATLFKFYGYTF.